The T cell receptor (beta chain) under discussion was sequenced for a study of a mutant IDH1 vaccine in newly diagnosed glioma. Clones were sequenced by immunoSEQ multiplex PCR, and TCRdb holds only the in-frame ones, with some missing. The sample holds about 51,000 clones, over 65% seen once. Germline assignment: CDR1 SGHDT and CDR2 YYEEEE. This CDR3 contains 15 residues. With 1 base removed from V and 6 bases from J, the gap between germline ends came to 14 bases. The time point is: baseline, week 1 (first vaccination visit). Treatment in this sample: pre-vaccination baseline after standard-of-care therapy.

This receptor was obtained from a woman aged 40-49 years with glioma. The input for sequencing was PBMCs, taken from a glioma patient treated with radiotherapy, temozolomide or both. V is TRBV5-6 and J is TRBJ2-1; D is tentatively TRBD1 or TRBD2 (5 bases each). The CDR3 DNA reads as TGTGCCAGCAGCTTGCAGGGACCCCAGGCCAATGAGCAGTTCTTC. It translates to CASSLQGPQANEQFF.